These 21 T cell receptor beta chains were all obtained from the same sample, sequenced in a study of cytomegalovirus exposure and HLA in healthy donors. The PCR was carried out with 60 Vbeta primers and 13 Jbeta primers. Using immunoSEQ multiplex PCR, the repertoire was profiled, and TCRdb retains in-frame clones only, with some absent. Its listing shows 38,000 or so clones. Sequencing was done on a sample of PBMCs. The receptors shown here come from a middle-aged man in good health and CMV-seropositive.

V is TRBV6-6 and J is TRBJ2-5, with 7 bases identical to TRBD2. This CDR3 comprises 14 residues. The germline gives CDR1 MNHNY, CDR2 SVGAGI (reference sequence). The trim removed 7 bases at V and 5 bases at J, leaving 10 bases unmatched. The CDR3: CASTKGLDEETQYF. The DNA of the CDR3 is TGTGCCAGCACCAAAGGACTAGATGAGGAGACCCAGTACTTC.

The V and J genes are TRBV6-5 and TRBJ2-3; possibly TRBD2 for D (7 bases). Trimming pared 2 bases from V and 7 bases from J, leaving 10 bases between. Germline V gene lookup returns CDR1 MNHEY and CDR2 SVGAGI. CDR3 length equals 13 residues. CDR3 region: CASSYRGGHTQYF. The DNA for the CDR3 is TGTGCCAGCAGTTACAGGGGGGGACATACGCAGTATTTT.

The V and J genes are TRBV6-5 and TRBJ2-3, with D tentatively TRBD1 (5 bases). With 6 bases removed from V and 3 bases from J, the gap between germline ends came to 13 bases. Germline V gene data show CDR1 as MNHEY and CDR2 as SVGAGI. The CDR3 is made up of 14 amino acids. CDR3 nucleotides: TGTGCCAGCAGCCCCCCAGGGTGGACAGATACGCAGTATTTT. Amino acids: CASSPPGWTDTQYF.

V usage is TRBV30 and J usage is TRBJ1-2; 8 nucleotides agree with TRBD1. Germline V gene data show CDR1 as GTSNPN and CDR2 as SVGIG (reference sequence). Losses at the gene ends were 1 base for V and 2 bases for J; bases not matched to a gene: 0. CDR3 size: 13 residues. As DNA, the CDR3 is TGTGCCTGGAGTGCAGGGGGCAACTATGGCTACACCTTC. This translates into CAWSAGGNYGYTF.

The rearrangement links TRBV2 to TRBJ1-1; the match to TRBD1 covers 10 bases. In germline, CDR1 is SNHLY, CDR2 FYNNEI. The CDR3 is 14 residues long. V was pared by 3 bases and J by 4 bases, with 2 bases of the junction left unmatched. This chain's CDR3 is CASSDGTGATEAFF. DNA of the CDR3: TGTGCCAGCAGTGACGGGACAGGGGCCACTGAAGCTTTCTTT.

The CDR3 protein is CASSLFRTTYEQYF. Here the CDR3 DNA reads TGCGCCAGCAGCCTATTCCGGACTACCTACGAGCAGTACTTC. The rearrangement links TRBV5-1 to TRBJ2-7; D might be TRBD2 (6 bases). Germline lookup yields CDR1 SGHRS and CDR2 YFSETQ. There are 14 residues in the CDR3. With 4 bases removed from V and 2 bases from J, the gap between germline ends came to 13 bases.

CDR3 sequence: CASSSRLAGHYEQYF. The CDR3 bases are TGTGCCAGTAGTTCACGACTAGCGGGCCACTACGAGCAGTACTTC. The chain carries TRBV19 and TRBJ2-7, with 10 nucleotides matching TRBD2. The CDR3 totals 15 residues. Germline loops: CDR1 LNHDA, CDR2 SQIVND (reference sequence). Trimming at V came to 5 bases and at J to 3 bases, leaving 7 bases not matched to a gene.

The chain carries TRBV9 and TRBJ2-1; D might be TRBD2 (7 bases). CDR3 length: 18 amino acids. Trimming cost V 0 bases and J 1 base, with 17 bases left between them. Germline CDR1 reads SGDLS; CDR2 reads YYNGEE. The CDR3 DNA is TGTGCCAGCAGCGTAGAAGGTTTCGGGGGGCCTTCCTACAATGAGCAGTTCTTC. Translation gives CASSVEGFGGPSYNEQFF.

The rearrangement uses TRBV6-5 and TRBJ2-7, with 8 bases matching TRBD1. CDR3 length: 14 residues. V lost 5 bases to trimming and J lost 5 bases; unmatched junction nucleotides: 8. CDR1 and CDR2 (germline): MNHEY, SVGAGI. The CDR3: CASSTPTGANEQYF. The DNA for the CDR3 is TGTGCCAGCAGTACCCCGACAGGGGCGAACGAGCAGTACTTC.

V and J are TRBV10-2 and TRBJ2-3; 12 bases match TRBD2. The J segment lost 6 bases and the V segment lost 7 bases, leaving 8 bases of the junction unmatched. Germline CDR1 WSHSY, CDR2 SAAADI. The CDR3 runs to 15 residues. CDR3 bases: TGCGCCAGCACGGGGCTAGCGGGAGGGTCTGATACGCAGTATTTT. This sequence encodes CASTGLAGGSDTQYF.

The chain has TRBV7-2 and TRBJ1-3; no firm D call. Trimming took 1 base from V and 4 from J, leaving 11 bases between them. CDR1 SGHTA and CDR2 FQGNSA come from the germline V gene. The CDR3 runs to 15 residues. CDR3 protein: CASSLGRRVGNTIYF. CDR3 sequence (DNA): TGTGCCAGCAGCTTAGGCAGGAGGGTCGGAAACACCATATATTTT.

The chain combines TRBV4-1 with TRBJ2-5, with 7 bases identical to TRBD2. Matching the DNA end better, TRBJ2-7 makes the J call doubtful. Looked up from germline, CDR1 is MGHRA and CDR2 is YSYEKL. The CDR3 spans 17 residues. CDR3 amino acids: CASSQDYVGGLSYEQYF. CDR3 coding DNA: TGCGCCAGCAGCCAAGATTACGTGGGAGGGCTATCCTACGAGCAGTACTTC.

The CDR3 is CSARPYSGNTGELFF. CDR3 DNA: TGCAGCGCCCGCCCGTATTCAGGGAACACCGGGGAGCTGTTTTTT. The chain recombines TRBV29-1 with TRBJ2-2; D gene unclear. V lost 7 bases, J lost 1 base, and 16 bases lay in between. The V gene's germline CDR1 is SQVTM and CDR2 ANQGSEA. CDR3 length: 15 residues.

The V and J genes are TRBV11-3 and TRBJ2-5; D possibly corresponds to TRBD2 (7 bases). The J call is uncertain, as TRBJ2-7 better fits the DNA end. This CDR3 region has 16 residues. The germline CDR1 and CDR2 sequences are SGHNT and YENEEA. The CDR3 DNA sequence: TGTGCCAGCAGCTTAGAAAAGGGGGGGGGCGCGTACGAGCAGTACTTC. Amino acids: CASSLEKGGGAYEQYF.

The chain recombines TRBV4-1 with TRBJ2-2; 7 bases match TRBD1. The trim removed 5 bases at V and 0 bases at J, leaving 6 bases unmatched. This CDR3 region has 16 residues. Germline V lookup: CDR1 MGHRA, CDR2 YSYEKL. CDR3 sequence reads: CASSVEGASNTGELFF. CDR3 bases: TGCGCCAGCAGCGTCGAGGGGGCGTCGAACACCGGGGAGCTGTTTTTT.

The J gene is TRBJ2-1, the V gene TRBV30, with unresolved D. The V end was cut by 3 bases, the J end by 3 bases, with 6 bases between. The CDR3 is 12 amino acids. Germline assignment: CDR1 GTSNPN and CDR2 SVGIG (reference sequence). The CDR3 DNA reads TGTGCCTGGAGCGCCGGCTACAATGAGCAGTTCTTC. Translation: CAWSAGYNEQFF.

V usage is TRBV7-9 and J usage is TRBJ2-5, with 8 bases fitting TRBD2. The germline V gene encodes CDR1 SEHNR and CDR2 FQNEAQ (reference sequence). The ends lost 4 bases at V and 2 bases at J; junction bases unmatched: 6. The CDR3 extends over 15 amino acids. The CDR3 region has the DNA TGTGCCAGCAGCTCGGGAGGGACACAACAAGAGACCCAGTACTTC. Translation gives CASSSGGTQQETQYF.

The chain links TRBV7-3 to TRBJ1-1; maybe TRBD1 (6 bases). V was cut by 5 bases and J by 1 base, with 8 bases left in between. Per germline, CDR1 SGHTA and CDR2 FQGTGA. The CDR3 contains 13 residues. The CDR3 coding sequence is TGTGCCAGCAGCATGACAGGGAACACTGAAGCTTTCTTT. Protein product: CASSMTGNTEAFF.

The CDR3 bases are TGTGCCGGATCTAGTAAAGAGACCCAGTACTTC. This sequence encodes CAGSSKETQYF. V gene TRBV2 combines with J gene TRBJ2-5; D not certain. The V end was cut by 11 bases, the J end by 3 bases, with 10 bases between. The CDR3 totals 11 residues. Germline V lookup: CDR1 SNHLY, CDR2 FYNNEI.

This chain uses TRBV11-2 with TRBJ2-3; D gene uncertain. The V and J ends lost 5 bases and 3 bases respectively, with 15 bases between them. Germline values: CDR1 SGHAT, CDR2 FQNNGV. The CDR3 is 15 amino acids. The CDR3 region has the DNA TGTGCCAGCAGCAAGAGCGCGAAAGAAACAGATACGCAGTATTTT. It is translated as CASSKSAKETDTQYF.

J is TRBJ1-4 and V is TRBV14; D is perhaps TRBD1 (5 bases). The CDR3 consists of 17 residues. Germline V gene sequence: CDR1 SGHDN, CDR2 FVKESK. Between the trimmed V and J ends, which lost 1 base and 1 base, there was a span of 13 bases. CDR3 DNA: TGTGCCAGCAGCCAAGGAAAGGGGTTCCAAACTAATGAAAAACTGTTTTTT. Amino acid sequence: CASSQGKGFQTNEKLFF.